The 11 T cell receptor beta chains given below trace back to one sample, sequenced in a study of blood T cells in healthy people across ages (dated by TCRdb to 2014 to 2015). The library was made by 5' RACE. For sequencing, an Illumina HiSeq 2500 was employed. A second about 7 to 11 cycle PCR used a sample-barcoded 5' primer and a J-beta primer mix. TCRdb passed the public sequencing reads through fastp at Q25 and MiXCR, retaining productive beta sequences. Records with the same CDR3 protein are collapsed into one entry carrying the most frequent genes and DNA. For this sample there are about a million distinct CDR3 sequences; around 46% appear just once. 13% of the sample goes to the ten largest clones. Sequencing input: blood. These receptors were obtained from a man under 40 in good health.

This clonotype occurred a few times. The rearrangement links TRBV7-2 to TRBJ2-1; the match to TRBD1 covers 7 bases. This CDR3 is built from 13 residues. Germline loops: CDR1 SGHTA, CDR2 FQGNSA. The trim removed 4 bases at V and 12 bases at J, leaving 9 bases unmatched. CDR3 residues: CASSSNRGFVQFF. The DNA for the CDR3 is TGTGCCAGCAGCTCCAACAGGGGTTTTGTGCAGTTCTTC.

The rearrangement links TRBV4-3 to TRBJ2-7; no clear D gene. Germline CDR1 is LGHNA and CDR2 is YSLEER. The V end was cut by 0 bases, the J end by 0 bases, with 12 bases between. The CDR3 covers 16 residues. CDR3 sequence (DNA): TGCGCCAGCAGCCAAGATTTGGCAGGAAGCTCCTACGAGCAGTACTTC. Protein: CASSQDLAGSSYEQYF.

The J gene is TRBJ1-1, the V gene TRBV4-3; TRBD1 matches at 7 bases. V lost 0 bases, J lost 4 bases, and 5 bases stayed unmatched. CDR3 size: 15 residues. The germline V gene has CDR1 LGHNA and CDR2 YSLEER. This CDR3 is CASSQEGGIRTEAFF. CDR3 in DNA: TGCGCCAGCAGCCAAGAAGGGGGCATACGCACTGAAGCTTTCTTT.

This clonotype was picked up a small number of times. This rearrangement joins TRBV6-4 to TRBJ2-3, with 13 bases matching TRBD2. The V and J ends lost 6 bases and 2 bases, in that order; junction bases with no gene match: 8. Germline V gene data show CDR1 as MRHNA and CDR2 as SNTAGT. The CDR3 is made up of 17 amino acids. CDR3 sequence reads: CASSDLGTSGDTDTQYF. CDR3 nucleotides: TGTGCCAGCAGCGACCTTGGGACTAGCGGGGACACAGATACGCAGTATTTT.

The chain has TRBV7-3 and TRBJ2-7; no clear D gene. With the DNA end fitting TRBJ2-5 better, the J assignment may be wrong. The CDR3 has 14 residues. Germline V CDR1 and CDR2: SGHTA, FQGTGA. The CDR3: CASSPLNSQETQYF. The DNA of the CDR3 is TGTGCCAGCAGCCCGCTAAACTCGCAAGAGACCCAGTACTTC.

This clonotype was picked up many times. V gene TRBV7-2 combines with J gene TRBJ2-3; no firm D call. In germline, CDR1 is SGHTA, CDR2 FQGNSA. The CDR3 spans 13 residues. Deletions cut 4 bases from V and 8 bases from J, with 13 bases between. The CDR3 coding sequence is TGTGCCAGCAGCTCCGATTGGGGTACTACGCAGTATTTT. Protein: CASSSDWGTTQYF.

V is TRBV9 and J is TRBJ2-3; TRBD2 matches at 11 bases. Germline-derived CDR1 and CDR2 are SGDLS and YYNGEE. The V and J ends lost 1 base and 2 bases, in that order; junction bases with no gene match: 6. The CDR3 is 17 amino acids. As DNA, the CDR3 is TGTGCCAGCAGCGTAACGGCTAGCGGGGGGAACACAGATACGCAGTATTTT. It yields the protein CASSVTASGGNTDTQYF.

The table lists this clonotype with a few counts. This rearrangement joins TRBV20-1 to TRBJ1-5, with 9 bases fitting TRBD1. V dropped 6 bases and J dropped 1; count of bases not matched to a gene: 7. This CDR3 has 15 amino acids. Germline loops: CDR1 DFQATT, CDR2 SNEGSKA (reference sequence). Here the CDR3 DNA reads TGCAGTGCGAGGGGACAGGGAGGGAGCAATCAGCCCCAGCATTTT. Amino acids: CSARGQGGSNQPQHF.

V usage is TRBV6-5 and J usage is TRBJ2-3; tentatively, D is TRBD1 or TRBD2 (7 bases each). Germline assignment: CDR1 MNHEY and CDR2 SVGAGI. The CDR3 totals 14 residues. Between the trimmed V and J ends, which lost 11 bases and 6 bases, there was a span of 21 bases. The CDR3 coding sequence is TGTGCCGGCACCAGGGGGGGGGAGTCGGATACGCAGTATTTT. Amino acid sequence: CAGTRGGESDTQYF.

The chain has TRBV2 and TRBJ2-1, with a possible D match to TRBD1 (6 bases). The J call is in doubt because the DNA end fits TRBJ2-7 better. The CDR3 has 14 amino acids. CDR1 is SNHLY, CDR2 FYNNEI, per germline. CDR3 protein: CARIKDRSYNEQYF. The CDR3 nucleotides are TGTGCCAGGATTAAGGACAGATCCTACAATGAGCAGTACTTC.

This rearrangement joins TRBV5-1 to TRBJ1-1; D call uncertain. The CDR3 consists of 13 residues. Germline V gives CDR1 SGHRS, CDR2 YFSETQ. The germline V and J ends were trimmed by 1 base and 6 bases, with 10 bases remaining between them. For the CDR3, the DNA is TGCGCCAGCAGCTTGTCGGGATGGGCTGAAGCTTTCTTT. It encodes CASSLSGWAEAFF.